Listed below are T cell receptor beta chains from one sample, sequenced in a study of T cells after yellow fever vaccination. From the 5' RACE reads, TCRdb called clonotypes with MiXCR, one entry per CDR3 protein. The data show some 500,000 distinct CDR3 sequences, with approximately 15% seen just once and about 14% held by the top ten. The sequencing used PBMCs, collected on the day of the yellow fever booster vaccination. The receptors here all came from a man aged 25-45 years who received the YFV17D yellow fever vaccine. CDR3s include the opening cysteine and the closing phenylalanine or tryptophan. The D gene is left open where the match is weak. For some rows the clone size is stated as once, few or many, or as a class when expanded; others skip it.

j_call d_call clone_size v_call cdr3_nt cdr3_aa
TRBJ2-1 - - TRBV20-1 TGCAGTGCTAGAGAGGGAGGCAGGGCCTACAATGAGCAGTTCTTC CSAREGGRAYNEQFF
TRBJ2-1 TRBD2 - TRBV11-2 TGTGCCAGCAGCTTAGATCTGGGACTAGCGGACAATGAGCAGTTCTTC CASSLDLGLADNEQFF
TRBJ2-5 - few TRBV20-1 TGCAGTGCTAGAAGCGGGTGGGGAGAGACCCAGTACTTC CSARSGWGETQYF
TRBJ2-7 - few TRBV18 TGTGCCAGCTCCTCGCCGGACACCCCCTACGAGCAGTACTTC CASSSPDTPYEQYF
TRBJ2-4 - - TRBV6-2/TRBV6-3 TGTGCCAGCAGTTACAATATATTATCCAAAAACATTCAGTACTTC CASSYNILSKNIQYF
TRBJ1-6 - few TRBV27 TGTGCCAGCGGTTCCTCCGGGACTGAGAATTCACCCCTCCACTTT CASGSSGTENSPLHF
TRBJ1-4 - few TRBV11-2 TGTGCCAGCAGCTTAGGTAGGGGCCGACGGAATGAAAAACTGTTTTTT CASSLGRGRRNEKLFF
TRBJ2-7 - - TRBV7-9 TGTGCCAGCAGCTTAGAGATGCCGGATGAGCAGTACTTC CASSLEMPDEQYF
TRBJ2-7 - many TRBV7-2 TGTGCCAGCAGCTTTGAAAGGGCCTACGAGCAGTACTTC CASSFERAYEQYF
TRBJ2-1 - - TRBV7-2 TGTGCCAGCAGCACGGACGCCCACAATGAGCAGTTCTTC CASSTDAHNEQFF
TRBJ2-7 TRBD2 few TRBV7-2 TGTGCCAGCCGGACTAGCGGGAGTCTCGAGCAGTACTTC CASRTSGSLEQYF
TRBJ2-7 - - TRBV6-5 TGTGCCAGCAGTTCCGAGGGTAGGGGACGGGAGCAGTACTTC CASSSEGRGREQYF
TRBJ1-4 - - TRBV12-3/TRBV12-4 TGTGCCAGCAGTTTTTATGCCGCTGCAACTAATGAAAAACTGTTTTTT CASSFYAAATNEKLFF
TRBJ2-5 - many TRBV29-1 TGCAGCGTTGAGGTTCCTTCAGAGACCCAGTACTTC CSVEVPSETQYF
TRBJ2-7 TRBD2 few TRBV2 TGTGCCAGCAGTGAAGTAGCGGGAGGGCTCTCCTACGAGCAGTACTTC CASSEVAGGLSYEQYF
TRBJ2-7 - once TRBV20-1 TGCAGTGCACAGGAGCCCGGAGCGGGCTACGAGCAGTACTTC CSAQEPGAGYEQYF
TRBJ2-7 TRBD2 - TRBV7-9 TGTGCCAGCATTAAATTCGGACTAGCGGACTACGAGCAGTACTTC CASIKFGLADYEQYF
TRBJ2-5 TRBD1 - TRBV7-2 TGTGCCAGCAGCTTGTCGACAGGGAGACATCCAGAGACCCAGTACTTC CASSLSTGRHPETQYF
TRBJ1-1 - many TRBV7-2 TGTGCCAGCAGCGTCGCAGACCTGAACACTGAAGCTTTCTTT CASSVADLNTEAFF
TRBJ2-7 TRBD1 - TRBV30 TGTGCCTGTACCCGGGACAGGGAAGGGTCCGGGCAGTACTTC CACTRDREGSGQYF
TRBJ1-2 - many TRBV29-1 TGCAGCGTTATATCCGTGGCGTCAAGTGGCTACACCTTC CSVISVASSGYTF
TRBJ2-7 - - TRBV28 TGTGCCAGCACCCCCCCAAGTAGGGGACCACACTCCTACGAGCAGTACTTC CASTPPSRGPHSYEQYF
TRBJ2-1 TRBD2 few TRBV5-1 TGCGCCAGCAGCTTGGCCCGGACTAGCGGGAGCAATGAGCAGTTCTTC CASSLARTSGSNEQFF
TRBJ2-1 TRBD1 - TRBV29-1 TGCAGCATCGGACAGGGGGCTTACAATGAGCAGTTCTTC CSIGQGAYNEQFF
TRBJ1-6 - - TRBV25-1 TGTGCCAGCAGTGATTCCCCCACTTCGAATTCACCCCTCCACTTT CASSDSPTSNSPLHF
TRBJ2-7 - - TRBV20-1 TGCAGTGCCCGGGAGAGGGTCGGCGAGCAGTACTTC CSARERVGEQYF
TRBJ1-1 TRBD1 - TRBV12-5 TGTGCTAGTGGGGGGACAGGGGGCCCGAACACTGAAGCTTTCTTT CASGGTGGPNTEAFF
TRBJ2-1 - - TRBV5-6 TGTGCCAGCAGCTTGTGGACCGCGGGTGAGCAGTTCTTC CASSLWTAGEQFF
TRBJ2-5 TRBD2 few TRBV30 TGTGCCTGGAGACTAGCGGGAGTGGAGACCCAGTACTTC CAWRLAGVETQYF
TRBJ1-4 - - TRBV29-1 TGCAGCGCTACGGTGGGGAGCACTAATGAAAAACTGTTTTTT CSATVGSTNEKLFF
TRBJ2-5 - - TRBV7-2 TGTGCCAGCAGCTTAGAGACTCCTAAGACCCAGTACTTC CASSLETPKTQYF
TRBJ2-1 TRBD2 - TRBV4-2 TGTGCCAGCAGCCAAGATCCGGGACTAGCGTCGGATGAGCAGTTCTTC CASSQDPGLASDEQFF
TRBJ2-1 TRBD1 many TRBV6-2/TRBV6-3 TGTGCCAGCAGCAGGGGGACAGGCAATGAGCAGTTCTTC CASSRGTGNEQFF
TRBJ2-3 - - TRBV20-1 TGCAGTGCGGAAGTGGGCGGAAGCACAGATACGCAGTATTTT CSAEVGGSTDTQYF
TRBJ1-6 - few TRBV5-4 TGTGCCAGCACAAGGGACCGACAGATGGTTTCACCCCTCCACTTT CASTRDRQMVSPLHF
TRBJ2-7 - - TRBV28 TGTGCCAGCAGTTTACACGGTGCCTACGAGCAGTACTTC CASSLHGAYEQYF
TRBJ2-3 - - TRBV20-1 TGCAGTGCCCAAACCCCGGACTACCACAACACAGATACGCAGTATTTT CSAQTPDYHNTDTQYF
TRBJ2-3 TRBD2 few TRBV7-7 TGTGCTAGCAGCTTTAGCGGGAGTTTCACAGATACGCAGTATTTT CASSFSGSFTDTQYF
TRBJ2-2 TRBD2 few TRBV12-3/TRBV12-4 TGTGCCAGCAGTCCCCCGCGTCGGACTAGCGGGAGTACTGGGGAGCTGTTTTTT CASSPPRRTSGSTGELFF
TRBJ2-7 - - TRBV7-2 TGTGCCAGCAGCTTAGCGCGGGGTAGCGGACTCTACGAGCAGTACTTC CASSLARGSGLYEQYF
TRBJ2-7 - - TRBV25-1 TGTGCCAGCAGTGCCCCACTATCAGACGACGAGCAGTACTTC CASSAPLSDDEQYF
TRBJ2-5 - few TRBV10-3 TGTGCCATCAGTGACAGGGCGTACCAAGAGACCCAGTACTTC CAISDRAYQETQYF